The present TCR beta chain was sequenced within a study of shared clonotypes between healthy human individuals. Study-wide findings and caveats: Measured sharing among donors was expected to vary with sequencing depth. Compared with memory subsets, naive subsets generally had larger estimated richness.

Regarding this clone: Antigen: not known.

The assay was immunoSEQ multiplex PCR, and TCRdb's table has in-frame clones only and misses some. This table has around 2.5 million clones, more than 85% appearing once. All donors were healthy HIV-negative adults lacking recent acute infections or vaccinations. The CDR3 contains 13 residues. Trimming cost V 1 base and J 10 bases, with 9 bases left between them. CDR1 and CDR2 (germline): SGHDT, YYEEEE. The clonotype comes from a young man in good health. Some clones in this sample may be carry-over from other donors' samples. The chain is built from TRBV5-6 and TRBJ1-6, with D maybe TRBD1 (6 bases). Material: naive CD4+ T cells from PBMCs. Regarding subset: CD45RA+ positively selected. CDR3 coding DNA: TGTGCCAGCAGCTTGCAGGGGTACTCACCCCTCCACTTT. Its translation: CASSLQGYSPLHF.